The clone carrying this TCR beta chain has a count of ten or more. The record originates from a study of blood T cell repertoires in COVID-19. Study details: Sites across the United States, Italy and Spain contributed samples from acute and convalescent COVID-19.

Authors' methods: Amplified reference gene primers provided the basis for estimating nucleated cell counts. Profiled with immunoSEQ multiplex PCR; TCRdb holds only in-frame clones, not every one. The V and J calls and clone size come from that table; D and trimming were worked out from the DNA. Here the sample spans 60,000 or so clones, approximately 82% being singletons. V was pared by 3 bases and J by 3 bases, with 11 bases between. Germline V gene sequence: CDR1 LNHDA, CDR2 SQIVND (reference sequence). The CDR3 has 14 amino acids. The sequenced sample consisted of peripheral blood. The V gene is TRBV19, the J gene TRBJ1-2; maybe TRBD1 (6 bases). The sequence derives from a man between 60 and 70 years old with acute or convalescent COVID-19. In DNA form, the CDR3 reads TGTGCCAGTAGTATGGAGGACAGCTACTATGGCTACACCTTC. It codes for CASSMEDSYYGYTF.